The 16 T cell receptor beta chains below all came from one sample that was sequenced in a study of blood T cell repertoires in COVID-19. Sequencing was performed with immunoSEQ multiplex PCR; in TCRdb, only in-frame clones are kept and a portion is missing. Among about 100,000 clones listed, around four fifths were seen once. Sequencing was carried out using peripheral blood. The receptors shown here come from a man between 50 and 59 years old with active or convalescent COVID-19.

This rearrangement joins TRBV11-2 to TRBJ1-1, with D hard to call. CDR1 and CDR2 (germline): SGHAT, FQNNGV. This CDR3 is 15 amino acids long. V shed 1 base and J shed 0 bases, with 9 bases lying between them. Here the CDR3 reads CASSLGGNMNTEAFF. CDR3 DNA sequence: TGTGCCAGCAGCTTAGGCGGCAACATGAACACTGAAGCTTTCTTT.

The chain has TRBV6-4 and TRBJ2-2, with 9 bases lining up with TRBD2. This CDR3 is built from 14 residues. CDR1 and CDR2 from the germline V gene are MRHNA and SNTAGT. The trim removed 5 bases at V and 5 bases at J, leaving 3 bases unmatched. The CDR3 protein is CASSPAGGTGELFF. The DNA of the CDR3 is TGTGCCAGCAGTCCCGCGGGGGGGACCGGGGAGCTGTTTTTT.

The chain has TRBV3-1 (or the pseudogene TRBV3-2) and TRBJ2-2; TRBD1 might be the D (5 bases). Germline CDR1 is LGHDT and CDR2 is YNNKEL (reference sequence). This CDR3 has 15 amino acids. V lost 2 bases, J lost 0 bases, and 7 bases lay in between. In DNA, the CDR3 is TGTGCCAGCAGCCAACTCAGGGCGAACACCGGGGAGCTGTTTTTT. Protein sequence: CASSQLRANTGELFF.

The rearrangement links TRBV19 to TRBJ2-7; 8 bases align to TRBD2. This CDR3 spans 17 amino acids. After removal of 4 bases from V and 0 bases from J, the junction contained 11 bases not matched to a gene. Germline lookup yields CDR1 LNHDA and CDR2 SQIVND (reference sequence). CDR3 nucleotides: TGTGCCAGTAGTACCCCGGGTGGAAGCGGGAGCTCCTACGAGCAGTACTTC. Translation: CASSTPGGSGSSYEQYF.

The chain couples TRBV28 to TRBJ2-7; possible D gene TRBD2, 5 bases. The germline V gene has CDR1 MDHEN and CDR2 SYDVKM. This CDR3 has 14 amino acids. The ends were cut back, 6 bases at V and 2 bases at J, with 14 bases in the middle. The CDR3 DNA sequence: TGTGCCAGCAGAGCCTCGGGATTCGCCTACGAGCAGTACTTC. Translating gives CASRASGFAYEQYF.

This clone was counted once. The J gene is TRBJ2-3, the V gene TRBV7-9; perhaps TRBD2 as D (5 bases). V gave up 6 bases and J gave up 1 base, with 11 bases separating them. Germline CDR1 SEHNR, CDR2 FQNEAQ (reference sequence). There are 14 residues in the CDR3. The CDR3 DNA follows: TGTGCCAGCAGGGCGGGTGGAGGCACAGATACGCAGTATTTT. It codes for CASRAGGGTDTQYF.

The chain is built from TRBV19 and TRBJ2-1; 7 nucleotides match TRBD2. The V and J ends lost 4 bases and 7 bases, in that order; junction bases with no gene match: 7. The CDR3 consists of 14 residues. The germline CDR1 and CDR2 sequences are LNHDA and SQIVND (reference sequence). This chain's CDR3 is CASSTVLAANEQFF. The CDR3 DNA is TGTGCCAGTAGTACAGTCCTAGCGGCAAATGAGCAGTTCTTC.

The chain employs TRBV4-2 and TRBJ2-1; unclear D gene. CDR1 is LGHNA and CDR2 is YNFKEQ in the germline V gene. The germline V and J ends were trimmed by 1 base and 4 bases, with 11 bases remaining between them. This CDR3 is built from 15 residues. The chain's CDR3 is CASSQVLGRYNEQFF. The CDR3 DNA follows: TGTGCCAGCAGCCAAGTGCTGGGCAGGTACAATGAGCAGTTCTTC.

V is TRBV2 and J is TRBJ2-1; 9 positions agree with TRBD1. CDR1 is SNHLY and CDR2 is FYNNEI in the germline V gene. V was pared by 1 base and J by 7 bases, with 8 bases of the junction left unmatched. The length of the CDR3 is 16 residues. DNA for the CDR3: TGTGCCAGCAGTGAAGGGACAGGGGCATTATGGAATGAGCAGTTCTTC. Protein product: CASSEGTGALWNEQFF.

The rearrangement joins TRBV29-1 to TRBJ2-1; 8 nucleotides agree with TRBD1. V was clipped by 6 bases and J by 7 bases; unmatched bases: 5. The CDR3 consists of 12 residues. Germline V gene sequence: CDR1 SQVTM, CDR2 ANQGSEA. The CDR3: CSVDRDSNEQFF. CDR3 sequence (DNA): TGCAGCGTGGACAGGGATAGTAATGAGCAGTTCTTC.

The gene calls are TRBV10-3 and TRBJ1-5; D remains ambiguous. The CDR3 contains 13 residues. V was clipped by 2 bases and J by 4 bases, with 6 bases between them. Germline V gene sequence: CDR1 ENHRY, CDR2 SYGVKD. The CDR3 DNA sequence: TGTGCCATCAGTGAGACCGAGAATCAGCCCCAGCATTTT. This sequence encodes CAISETENQPQHF.

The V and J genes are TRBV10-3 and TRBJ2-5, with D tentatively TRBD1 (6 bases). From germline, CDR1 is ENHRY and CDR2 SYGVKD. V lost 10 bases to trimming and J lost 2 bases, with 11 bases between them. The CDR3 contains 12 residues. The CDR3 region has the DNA TGTGCCACTGGACAGAAACAAGAGACCCAGTACTTC. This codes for CATGQKQETQYF.

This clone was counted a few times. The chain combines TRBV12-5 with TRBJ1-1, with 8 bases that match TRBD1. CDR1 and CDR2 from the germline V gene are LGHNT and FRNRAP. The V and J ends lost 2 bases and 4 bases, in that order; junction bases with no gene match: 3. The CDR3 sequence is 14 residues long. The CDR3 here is CASGLRQGSTEAFF. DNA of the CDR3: TGTGCTAGTGGTTTGCGACAGGGGAGCACTGAAGCTTTCTTT.

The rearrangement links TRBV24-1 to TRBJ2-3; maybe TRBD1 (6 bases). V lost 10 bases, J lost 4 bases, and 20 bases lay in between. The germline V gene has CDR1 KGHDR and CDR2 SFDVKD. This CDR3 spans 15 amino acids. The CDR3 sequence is CATGTSGGESDTQYF. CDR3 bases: TGTGCCACGGGGACAAGTGGGGGCGAATCAGATACGCAGTATTTT.

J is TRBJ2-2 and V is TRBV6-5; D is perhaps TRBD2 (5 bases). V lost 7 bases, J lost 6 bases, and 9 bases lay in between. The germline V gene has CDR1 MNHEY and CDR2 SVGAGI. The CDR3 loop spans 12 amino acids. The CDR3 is CASTTSPGELFF. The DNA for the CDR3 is TGTGCCAGCACCACTAGTCCCGGGGAGCTGTTTTTT.

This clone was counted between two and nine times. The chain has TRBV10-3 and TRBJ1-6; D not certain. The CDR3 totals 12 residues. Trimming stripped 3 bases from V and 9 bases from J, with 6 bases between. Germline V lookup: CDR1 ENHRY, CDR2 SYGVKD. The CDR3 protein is CAISDAGSPLHF. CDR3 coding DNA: TGTGCCATCAGTGATGCGGGTTCACCCCTCCACTTT.